This T cell receptor (beta chain) was obtained from a study of T cells expressing NK-cell markers. Study background: It was sorted CD3+CD56-NKG2C+, CD3+CD56+NKG2C- and CD3+CD56+NKG2C+ T cells that provided the TCR beta repertoires. Whole-study results and caveats: In a group of 5 to 7 donors, dominant NKG2C+ clonotypes represented about 1.0-7.0% of CD8+ T cells.

A word on this clonotype: The target antigen is unknown.

The CDR3 covers 16 residues. Germline V lookup: CDR1 SQVTM, CDR2 ANQGSEA. TCRdb re-called the 5' RACE reads and shows each CDR3 protein once, DNA omitted. This table lists about 460,000 distinct CDR3 sequences. This receptor was obtained from a woman in her fifties or sixties in good health. The sequencing sample was made of blood T cells: a sorted CD56 or NKG2C T cell subset, CD4+ or CD8+ T cells, or bulk PBMC T cells (not recorded which). V gene TRBV29-1 combines with J gene TRBJ1-4; TCRdb names TRBD1, which stays unverified in the absence of DNA. The CDR3 protein is CSVKQGGGRLNEKLFF.